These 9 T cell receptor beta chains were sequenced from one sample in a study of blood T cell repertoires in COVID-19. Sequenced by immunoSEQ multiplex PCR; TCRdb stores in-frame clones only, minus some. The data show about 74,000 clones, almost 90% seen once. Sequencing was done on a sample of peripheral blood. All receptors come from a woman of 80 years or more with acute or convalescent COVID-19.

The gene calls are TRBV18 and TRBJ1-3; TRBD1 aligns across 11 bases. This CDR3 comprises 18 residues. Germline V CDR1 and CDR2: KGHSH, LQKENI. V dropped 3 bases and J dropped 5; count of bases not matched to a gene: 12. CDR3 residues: CASSPGTGTGGGRNTIYF. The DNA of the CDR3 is TGTGCCAGCTCACCGGGGACCGGGACAGGGGGAGGAAGAAACACCATATATTTT.

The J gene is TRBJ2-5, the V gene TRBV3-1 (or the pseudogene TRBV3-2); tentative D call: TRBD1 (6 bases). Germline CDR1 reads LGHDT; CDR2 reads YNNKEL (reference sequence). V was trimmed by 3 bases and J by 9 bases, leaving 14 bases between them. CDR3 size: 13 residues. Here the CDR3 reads CASSHRDKAAQYF. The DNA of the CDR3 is TGTGCCAGCAGCCACCGGGACAAGGCGGCCCAGTACTTC.

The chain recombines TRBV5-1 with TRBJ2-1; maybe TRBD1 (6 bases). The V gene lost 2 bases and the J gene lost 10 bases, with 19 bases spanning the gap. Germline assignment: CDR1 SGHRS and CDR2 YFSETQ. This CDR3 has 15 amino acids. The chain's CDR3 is CASSFEVVAGAEQFF. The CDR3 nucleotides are TGCGCCAGCAGCTTTGAGGTCGTGGCAGGGGCAGAGCAGTTCTTC. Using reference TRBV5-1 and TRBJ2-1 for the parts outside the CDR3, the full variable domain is KAGVTQTPRYLIKTRGQQVTLSCSPISGHRSVSWYQQTPGQGLQFLFEYFSETQRNKGNFPGRFSGRQFSNSRSEMNVSTLELGDSALYLCASSFEVVAGAEQFFGPGTRLTVL.

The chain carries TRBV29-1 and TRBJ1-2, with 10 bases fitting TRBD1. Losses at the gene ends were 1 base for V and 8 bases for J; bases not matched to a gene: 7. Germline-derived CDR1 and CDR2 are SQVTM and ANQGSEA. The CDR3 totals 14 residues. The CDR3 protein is CSVEGTGGIWGYTF. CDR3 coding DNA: TGCAGCGTTGAAGGGACAGGGGGGATCTGGGGCTACACCTTC.

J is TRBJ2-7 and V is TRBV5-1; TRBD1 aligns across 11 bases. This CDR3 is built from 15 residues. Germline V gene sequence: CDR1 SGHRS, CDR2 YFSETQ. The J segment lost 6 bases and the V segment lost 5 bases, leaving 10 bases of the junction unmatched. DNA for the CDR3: TGCGCCAGCAGTCCCCACGGACAGGGGGCGCGCGAGCAGTACTTC. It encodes CASSPHGQGAREQYF.

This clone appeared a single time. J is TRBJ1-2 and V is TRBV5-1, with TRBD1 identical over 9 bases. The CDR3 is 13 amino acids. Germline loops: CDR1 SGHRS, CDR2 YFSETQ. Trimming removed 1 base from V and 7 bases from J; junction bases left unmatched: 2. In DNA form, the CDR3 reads TGCGCCAGCAGCTTGATGGGACAGGGTGGCTACACCTTC. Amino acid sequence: CASSLMGQGGYTF.

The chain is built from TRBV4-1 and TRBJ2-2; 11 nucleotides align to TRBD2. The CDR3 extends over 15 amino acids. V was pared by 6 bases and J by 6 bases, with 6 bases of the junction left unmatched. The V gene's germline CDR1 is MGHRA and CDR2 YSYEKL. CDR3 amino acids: CASRVAGGQAGELFF. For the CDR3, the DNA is TGCGCCAGCAGGGTAGCGGGAGGGCAGGCCGGGGAGCTGTTTTTT.

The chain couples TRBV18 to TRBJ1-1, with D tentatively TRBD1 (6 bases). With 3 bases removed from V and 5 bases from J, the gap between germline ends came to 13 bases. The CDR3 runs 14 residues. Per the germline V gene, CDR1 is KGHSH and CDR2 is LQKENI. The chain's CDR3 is CASSPGQIYTEAFF. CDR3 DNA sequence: TGTGCCAGCTCACCGGGACAAATTTATACTGAAGCTTTCTTT.

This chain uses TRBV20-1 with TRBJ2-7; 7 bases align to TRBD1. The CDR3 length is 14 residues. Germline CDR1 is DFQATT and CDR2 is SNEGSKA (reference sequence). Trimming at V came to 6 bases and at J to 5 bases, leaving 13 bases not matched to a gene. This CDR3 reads CSASTVDRVNEQYF. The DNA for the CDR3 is TGCAGTGCGAGTACCGTAGACAGGGTTAACGAGCAGTACTTC.